This entry is about one T cell receptor beta chain. The sample is drawn from a study of blood T cell repertoires in COVID-19. Across the study: Donors in the United States, Italy and Spain gave samples during acute or convalescent COVID-19.

After removal of 2 bases from V and 5 bases from J, the junction contained 6 bases not matched to a gene. CDR1 and CDR2 (germline): MNHNS, SASEGT. The CDR3 sequence is 15 residues long. Profiled with immunoSEQ multiplex PCR; TCRdb holds only in-frame clones, not every one. The repertoire consists of approximately 74,000 clones, with approximately 90% occurring once and the leading ten covering roughly 5%. V gene TRBV6-1 combines with J gene TRBJ2-7; TRBD2 matches at 10 bases. Sequencing input: peripheral blood. The receptor was derived from a woman aged 60-75 years with active COVID-19. For the CDR3, the DNA is TGTGCCAGCAGTGAAAGGCGGCTAGCGGGAGACGAGCAGTACTTC. Encoded protein: CASSERRLAGDEQYF.